The next 32 T cell receptor beta chains were all read from a single sample in a study of blood T cells in healthy people across ages (dated by TCRdb to 2015 to 2017). Receptor amplification or capture employed 5' RACE. For sequencing, an Illumina HiSeq 2500 was employed. A second PCR of about 7 to 12 cycles was performed with a sample-barcoded 5' primer and a J-beta primer mix. TCRdb applied fastp at Q25 and MiXCR to the public reads, then kept only in-frame beta chains. Rows with a matching CDR3 protein are joined into one entry that keeps the most common DNA and genes. In this sample the table shows about 1.5 million distinct CDR3 sequences, roughly 43% of which occur a single time. The biggest ten clones account for 4% of the sample. The sequencing sample was made of blood. These receptors came from a woman younger than 30 in good health.

The V gene is TRBV28, the J gene TRBJ1-3, with D uncertain. The CDR3 covers 18 residues. Germline assignment: CDR1 MDHEN and CDR2 SYDVKM. V lost 2 bases, J lost 2 bases, and 19 bases lay in between. The CDR3 coding sequence is TGTGCCAGCAGTTTACCTCGTCCCACTATAGACGCTGGAAACACCATATATTTT. It is translated as CASSLPRPTIDAGNTIYF.

Comment on this clonotype: At one boundary the junction diverges from the germline segment, which might be a read error. The J gene is TRBJ1-5, the V gene TRBV6-2 or TRBV6-3; perhaps TRBD1 as D (6 bases). The CDR3 has 16 residues. Germline V gives CDR1 MNHEY, CDR2 SVGEGT. The CDR3 spells CASSRKTGLRNQPRHF. The CDR3 DNA is TGTGCCAGCAGTCGGAAAACAGGGTTGCGCAATCAGCCCCGGCATTTT.

The rearrangement links TRBV7-2 to TRBJ2-7; 8 positions agree with TRBD2. This CDR3 spans 14 amino acids. The V and J ends lost 2 bases and 4 bases, in that order; junction bases with no gene match: 4. Per the germline V gene, CDR1 is SGHTA and CDR2 is FQGNSA. In DNA form, the CDR3 reads TGTGCCAGCAGCTTACGGCGGGGGGATTACGAGCAGTACTTC. Protein product: CASSLRRGDYEQYF.

The J gene is TRBJ2-6, the V gene TRBV12-3 or TRBV12-4, with D maybe TRBD1 (6 bases). The CDR3 extends over 17 amino acids. Trimming cost V 4 bases and J 4 bases, with 17 bases left between them. This CDR3 reads CASSSDNRARGANVLTF. The CDR3 DNA reads TGTGCCAGCAGTTCCGATAACAGGGCTAGAGGGGCCAACGTCCTGACTTTC.

CDR3 region: CASRGGGNDIQYF. DNA for the CDR3: TGTGCCAGCAGGGGAGGGGGCAACGACATTCAGTACTTC. The rearrangement joins TRBV28 to TRBJ2-4; perhaps D is TRBD1 or TRBD2 (7 bases each). The CDR3 length is 13 residues. V lost 6 bases to trimming and J lost 8 bases, with 14 bases between them. CDR1 is MDHEN, CDR2 SYDVKM, per germline.

The V and J genes are TRBV6-2 or TRBV6-3 and TRBJ2-3; the D is unclear. CDR1 and CDR2 (germline): MNHEY, SVGEGT. The CDR3 length is 13 residues. V was pared by 10 bases and J by 2 bases, with 13 bases between. CDR3 nucleotide sequence: TGTGCCACCACAAGCCGGAACACAGATACGCAGTATTTT. It specifies CATTSRNTDTQYF.

This rearrangement joins TRBV7-9 to TRBJ2-1, with 10 bases aligning to TRBD2. In germline, CDR1 is SEHNR, CDR2 FQNEAQ (reference sequence). There are 14 residues in the CDR3. Trimming cost V 2 bases and J 15 bases; bases outside gene matches: 10. CDR3 protein: CASSLLAGVGSGFF. The CDR3, as DNA: TGTGCCAGCAGCTTACTAGCGGGAGTCGGAAGCGGGTTCTTC. Filled out from reference TRBV7-9 and TRBJ2-1, the complete variable domain reads DTGVSQNPRHKITKRGQNVTFRCDPISEHNRLYWYRQTLGQGPEFLTYFQNEAQLEKSRLLSDRFSAERPKGSFSTLEIQRTEQGDSAMYLCASSLLAGVGSGFFGPGTRLTVL.

The table lists this clonotype with many counts. V usage is TRBV7-9 and J usage is TRBJ2-1; 7 nucleotides match TRBD2. The J call is in doubt because the DNA end fits TRBJ2-7 better. The germline CDR1 and CDR2 sequences are SEHNR and FQNEAQ (reference sequence). There are 16 residues in the CDR3. The CDR3 sequence is CASSLPSGSSYNEQYF. The CDR3 DNA follows: TGTGCCAGCAGCTTACCTAGCGGAAGCTCCTACAATGAGCAGTACTTC.

The chain links TRBV20-1 to TRBJ2-7; 9 bases are shared with TRBD2. The V segment lost 8 bases and the J segment 7 bases; nucleotides outside the gene matches: 6. From germline, CDR1 is DFQATT and CDR2 SNEGSKA (reference sequence). The CDR3 consists of 11 residues. The CDR3 coding sequence is TGCAGTAGCGGGACTAGCCATGAGCAGTACTTC. It specifies CSSGTSHEQYF.

The chain uses TRBV18 and TRBJ2-7, with D unclear. CDR1 is KGHSH and CDR2 is LQKENI in the germline V gene. Trimming removed 3 bases at V and 2 bases at J, with 8 bases between. This CDR3 has 13 residues. The CDR3 region is CASSPASAYEQYF. The CDR3, as DNA: TGTGCCAGCTCACCGGCCAGTGCCTACGAGCAGTACTTC.

The V gene is TRBV7-2, the J gene TRBJ2-5, with unresolved D. The CDR3 runs 15 residues. V gave up 4 bases and J gave up 4 bases, with 16 bases separating them. Germline loops: CDR1 SGHTA, CDR2 FQGNSA. The CDR3 DNA reads TGTGCCAGCAGCTACCAATTAGCCACCGGAGAGACCCAGTACTTC. Protein: CASSYQLATGETQYF.

This sequence joins TRBV20-1 and TRBJ1-1; D unresolved. The CDR3 covers 15 residues. Trimming cost V 3 bases and J 0 bases, with 14 bases left between them. CDR1 and CDR2 from the germline V gene are DFQATT and SNEGSKA (reference sequence). The CDR3 sequence is CSASWGTGMNTEAFF. The CDR3 DNA follows: TGCAGTGCTAGTTGGGGTACGGGCATGAACACTGAAGCTTTCTTT.

This clonotype was counted a few times. The chain joins TRBV5-1 to TRBJ1-5; the D gene is possibly TRBD1 (5 bases). Germline lookup yields CDR1 SGHRS and CDR2 YFSETQ. V was trimmed by 0 bases and J by 7 bases, leaving 8 bases between them. This CDR3 is 13 amino acids long. The CDR3 loop reads CASSLVGTQPQHF. DNA of the CDR3: TGCGCCAGCAGCTTGGTTGGGACGCAGCCCCAGCATTTT.

This chain joins TRBV6-2 or TRBV6-3 and TRBJ1-4, with 10 bases matching TRBD1. The CDR3 consists of 15 residues. After removal of 2 bases from V and 5 bases from J, the junction contained 2 bases not matched to a gene. Germline loops: CDR1 MNHEY, CDR2 SVGEGT. CDR3 DNA sequence: TGTGCCAGCAGTTACACGGGACAGGGGAATGAAAAACTGTTTTTT. Its protein product is CASSYTGQGNEKLFF.

This clonotype was recorded many times. The V gene is TRBV24-1, the J gene TRBJ1-5; D is unresolved. V was pared by 7 bases and J by 7 bases, with 10 bases between. CDR1 KGHDR and CDR2 SFDVKD come from the germline V gene. The CDR3 spans 12 residues. The CDR3: CATSKGNQPQHF. The CDR3 nucleotides are TGTGCCACCAGCAAGGGTAACCAGCCCCAGCATTTT.

The CDR3, as DNA: TGCAGCGTTGGCGGGAGAGGGTTAGATACGCAGTATTTT. This translates into CSVGGRGLDTQYF. The rearrangement links TRBV29-1 to TRBJ2-3; the match to TRBD2 covers 7 bases. V lost 4 bases to trimming and J lost 5 bases; unmatched junction nucleotides: 6. This CDR3 is built from 13 residues. Germline values: CDR1 SQVTM, CDR2 ANQGSEA.

The chain combines TRBV18 with TRBJ2-1; D is tentatively TRBD1 or TRBD2 (5 bases each). The V end was cut by 2 bases, the J end by 4 bases, with 9 bases between. The length of the CDR3 is 14 residues. CDR1 and CDR2 (germline): KGHSH, LQKENI. The CDR3 DNA reads TGTGCCAGCTCACCAGACAGACTATACAATGAGCAGTTCTTC. Translation: CASSPDRLYNEQFF. The full variable domain, with the rest looked up from reference TRBV18 and TRBJ2-1, is NAGVMQNPRHLVRRRGQEARLRCSPMKGHSHVYWYRQLPEEGLKFMVYLQKENIIDESGMPKERFSAEFPKEGPSILRIQQVVRGDSAAYFCASSPDRLYNEQFFGPGTRLTVL.

This clonotype was counted once. V usage is TRBV20-1 and J usage is TRBJ2-3; the D gene is possibly TRBD2 (5 bases). Germline V CDR1 and CDR2: DFQATT, SNEGSKA (reference sequence). This CDR3 is 14 amino acids long. Trimming removed 5 bases from V and 4 bases from J, with 16 bases in between. As DNA, the CDR3 is TGCAGTGCTCCCCATCCGGGGATCCCAGATACGCAGTATTTT. Translating gives CSAPHPGIPDTQYF.

This clonotype was detected a few times. The chain carries TRBV7-9 and TRBJ1-4; 10 positions agree with TRBD1. The CDR3 runs to 17 residues. J was trimmed by 8 bases and V by 2 bases; bases with no gene match: 11. CDR1 and CDR2 (germline): SEHNR, FQNEAQ (reference sequence). The CDR3 bases are TGTGCCAGCAGCTTACCGGGACAGGGGTCCCCTGGGGAAAAACTGTTTTTT. It is translated as CASSLPGQGSPGEKLFF.

V gene TRBV4-1 combines with J gene TRBJ1-4, with D perhaps matching TRBD1 (6 bases). Looked up from germline, CDR1 is MGHRA and CDR2 is YSYEKL. This CDR3 is built from 14 residues. Between the trimmed V and J ends, which lost 4 bases and 3 bases, there was a span of 9 bases. The CDR3 reads CASSPDSPNEKLFF. CDR3 DNA sequence: TGCGCCAGCAGCCCGGACAGCCCTAATGAAAAACTGTTTTTT.

The V and J genes are TRBV4-1 and TRBJ1-2; D is unclear. The CDR3 consists of 16 residues. V shed 0 bases and J shed 4 bases, with 15 bases lying between them. Germline V gene lookup returns CDR1 MGHRA and CDR2 YSYEKL. The CDR3 DNA sequence: TGCGCCAGCAGCCAAGATGTCAGGAAAGGGTCCTATGGCTACACCTTC. This translates into CASSQDVRKGSYGYTF.

This clonotype has just a few counts. The V and J genes are TRBV20-1 and TRBJ2-3; TRBD2 aligns across 11 bases. V gave up 4 bases and J gave up 0 bases; unmatched junction bases: 12. Germline-derived CDR1 and CDR2 are DFQATT and SNEGSKA (reference sequence). The CDR3 runs to 18 residues. This CDR3 is CSANILAGGWASTDTQYF. Written as DNA, the CDR3 is TGCAGTGCTAATATTCTAGCGGGGGGTTGGGCTAGCACAGATACGCAGTATTTT.

The V gene is TRBV25-1, the J gene TRBJ2-7, with D possibly TRBD2 on 5 matching bases. Deletions cut 3 bases from V and 7 bases from J, with 22 bases between. Germline V lookup: CDR1 MGHDK, CDR2 SYGVNS. CDR3 size: 16 residues. The chain's CDR3 is CASSEGRGSSYNEQYF. CDR3 coding DNA: TGTGCCAGCAGTGAGGGCCGAGGGAGTTCCTACAATGAGCAGTACTTC.

In regard to this clonotype: One end of the junction is discordant with germline, which a read error may explain. The chain carries TRBV11-2 and TRBJ2-5; possible D gene TRBD2, 5 bases. Germline CDR1 SGHAT, CDR2 FQNNGV. The CDR3 length is 13 residues. Here the CDR3 DNA reads TGTGCCAGCAGCGTAGAACCTCTCAAGCGGCAGTACTTC. Protein product: CASSVEPLKRQYF. The whole variable domain, filled in from reference TRBV11-2 and TRBJ2-5, reads EAGVAQSPRYKIIEKRQSVAFWCNPISGHATLYWYQQILGQGPKLLIQFQNNGVVDDSQLPKDRFSAERLKGVDSTLKIQPAKLEDSAVYLCASSVEPLKRQYFGPGTRLLVL.

CDR3 sequence (DNA): TGTGCCAGCAGTGGATCCGGGACATTGGGTACGCAGTATTTT. As protein: CASSGSGTLGTQYF. This sequence joins TRBV25-1 and TRBJ2-3; D may be TRBD1 (6 bases). The CDR3 length is 14 residues. In germline, CDR1 is MGHDK, CDR2 SYGVNS. V shed 4 bases and J shed 8 bases, with 16 bases lying between them. The whole variable domain, filled in from reference TRBV25-1 and TRBJ2-3, reads EADIYQTPRYLVIGTGKKITLECSQTMGHDKMYWYQQDPGMELHLIHYSYGVNSTEKGDLSSESTVSRIRTEHFPLTLESARPSHTSQYLCASSGSGTLGTQYFGPGTRLTVL.

There are a few counts of this clonotype. The rearrangement joins TRBV29-1 to TRBJ1-6; D uncertain. The CDR3 loop spans 13 amino acids. Trimming removed 6 bases at V and 6 bases at J, with 12 bases between. Germline CDR1 reads SQVTM; CDR2 reads ANQGSEA. The CDR3 DNA reads TGCAGCGTCCAAGGGTCTATTAATTCACCCCTCCACTTT. This sequence encodes CSVQGSINSPLHF.

This chain connects TRBV20-1 to TRBJ1-2; D not certain. Trimming shortened V by 0 bases and J by 0 bases, and 14 bases separated the two germline ends. Per the germline V gene, CDR1 is DFQATT and CDR2 is SNEGSKA (reference sequence). The CDR3 sequence is 16 residues long. CDR3 in amino acids: CSARDLTRRSNYGYTF. The CDR3 DNA reads as TGCAGTGCTAGAGATCTCACCCGACGGTCTAACTATGGCTACACCTTC.

As concerns this clonotype: A much larger clonotype is one base distant, so this may be a read error. The gene calls are TRBV29-1 and TRBJ1-2; D is ambiguous. The CDR3 loop spans 13 amino acids. In germline, CDR1 is SQVTM, CDR2 ANQGSEA. The CDR3 loop reads CSTWTATNYGYTF. The CDR3 region has the DNA TGCAGTACATGGACCGCTACTAACTATGGCTACACCTTC.

The CDR3: CASSWTSGRTEQYF. The CDR3 bases are TGTGCCAGCAGCTGGACTAGCGGGCGAACCGAGCAGTACTTC. The chain carries TRBV7-2 and TRBJ2-7; 11 bases match TRBD2. Trimming cost V 4 bases and J 6 bases; bases outside gene matches: 5. This CDR3 region has 14 residues. CDR1 and CDR2 (germline): SGHTA, FQGNSA.

The chain couples TRBV12-3 or TRBV12-4 to TRBJ2-2; D gene unclear. This CDR3 has 15 residues. V was shortened by 3 bases and J by 4 bases, with 12 bases between the two germline ends. CDR3 sequence: CASSFSWVGTGELFF. The CDR3 DNA reads TGTGCCAGCAGTTTCTCGTGGGTTGGCACCGGGGAGCTGTTTTTT.

The sample holds a few counts of this clonotype. J is TRBJ1-6 and V is TRBV6-2 or TRBV6-3, with D hard to call. Between the trimmed V and J ends, which lost 6 bases and 7 bases, there was a span of 16 bases. This CDR3 region has 15 residues. Germline CDR1 is MNHEY and CDR2 is SVGEGT. In DNA form, the CDR3 reads TGTGCCAGCAGGAACCGGGCAATAGGAAATTCACCCCTCCACTTT. This translates into CASRNRAIGNSPLHF.

The J gene is TRBJ1-6, the V gene TRBV27; no firm D call. The CDR3 length is 15 residues. Trimming shortened V by 0 bases and J by 8 bases, and 11 bases separated the two germline ends. Germline loops: CDR1 MNHEY, CDR2 SMNVEV (reference sequence). For the CDR3, the DNA is TGTGCCAGCAGTTTATCTTGGAATCGGGATTCACCCCTCCACTTT. It encodes CASSLSWNRDSPLHF.